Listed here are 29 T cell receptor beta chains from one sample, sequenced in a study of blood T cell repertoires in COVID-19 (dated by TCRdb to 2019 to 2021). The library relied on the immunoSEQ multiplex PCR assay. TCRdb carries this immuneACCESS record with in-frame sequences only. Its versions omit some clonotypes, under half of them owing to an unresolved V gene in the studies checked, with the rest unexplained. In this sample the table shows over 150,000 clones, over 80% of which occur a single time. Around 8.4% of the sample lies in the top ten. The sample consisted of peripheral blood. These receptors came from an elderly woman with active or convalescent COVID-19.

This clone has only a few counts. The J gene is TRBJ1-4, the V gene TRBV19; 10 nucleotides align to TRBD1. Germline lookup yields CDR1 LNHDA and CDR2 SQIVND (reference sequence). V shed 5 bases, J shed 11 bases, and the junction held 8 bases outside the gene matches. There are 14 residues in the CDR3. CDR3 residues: CASSLGTGVGKLFF. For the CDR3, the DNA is TGTGCCAGTAGTCTAGGGACAGGGGTTGGGAAACTGTTTTTT.

The CDR3 nucleotides read TGTGCCAGCAGTGCGGGACATCTCGAGACCCAGTACTTC. This translates into CASSAGHLETQYF. This sequence joins TRBV25-1 and TRBJ2-5; D might be TRBD1 (6 bases). Trimming took off 4 bases at V and 5 bases at J, with 11 bases between the two ends. The CDR3 spans 13 residues. Germline CDR1 MGHDK, CDR2 SYGVNS. Filled out from reference TRBV25-1 and TRBJ2-5, the complete variable domain reads EADIYQTPRYLVIGTGKKITLECSQTMGHDKMYWYQQDPGMELHLIHYSYGVNSTEKGDLSSESTVSRIRTEHFPLTLESARPSHTSQYLCASSAGHLETQYFGPGTRLLVL.

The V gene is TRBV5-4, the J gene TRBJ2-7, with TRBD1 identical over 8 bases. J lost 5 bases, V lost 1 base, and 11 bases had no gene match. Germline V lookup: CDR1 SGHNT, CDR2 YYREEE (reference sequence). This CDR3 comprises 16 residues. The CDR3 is CASSLLLTGESDEQYF. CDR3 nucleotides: TGTGCCAGCAGCTTGCTCCTGACAGGGGAGAGCGACGAGCAGTACTTC.

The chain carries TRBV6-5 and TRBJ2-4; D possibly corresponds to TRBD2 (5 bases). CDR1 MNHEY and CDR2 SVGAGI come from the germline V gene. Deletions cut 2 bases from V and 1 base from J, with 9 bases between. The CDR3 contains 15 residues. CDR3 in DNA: TGTGCCAGCAGTTACGGACTTGGTGCCAAAAACATTCAGTACTTC. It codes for CASSYGLGAKNIQYF.

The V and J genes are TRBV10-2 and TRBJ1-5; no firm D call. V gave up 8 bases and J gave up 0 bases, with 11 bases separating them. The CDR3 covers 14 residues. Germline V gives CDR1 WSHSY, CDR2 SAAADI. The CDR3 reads CASQDKNSNQPQHF. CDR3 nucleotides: TGCGCCAGCCAAGACAAAAATAGCAATCAGCCCCAGCATTTT.

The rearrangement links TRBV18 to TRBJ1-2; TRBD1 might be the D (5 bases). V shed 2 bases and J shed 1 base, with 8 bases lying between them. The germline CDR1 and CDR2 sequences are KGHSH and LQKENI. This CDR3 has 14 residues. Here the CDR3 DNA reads TGTGCCAGCTCACCAACGACAGTTAACTATGGCTACACCTTC. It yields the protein CASSPTTVNYGYTF. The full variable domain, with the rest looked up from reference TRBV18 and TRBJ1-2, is NAGVMQNPRHLVRRRGQEARLRCSPMKGHSHVYWYRQLPEEGLKFMVYLQKENIIDESGMPKERFSAEFPKEGPSILRIQQVVRGDSAAYFCASSPTTVNYGYTFGSGTRLTVV.

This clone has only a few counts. The CDR3 protein is CASSEADRGGRYTF. The CDR3 nucleotides read TGTGCCAGCAGTGAAGCTGACAGGGGGGGTCGCTACACCTTC. This rearrangement joins TRBV2 to TRBJ1-2; 9 bases match TRBD1. Germline-derived CDR1 and CDR2 are SNHLY and FYNNEI. CDR3 length equals 14 residues. The V and J ends lost 0 bases and 9 bases, in that order; junction bases with no gene match: 5.

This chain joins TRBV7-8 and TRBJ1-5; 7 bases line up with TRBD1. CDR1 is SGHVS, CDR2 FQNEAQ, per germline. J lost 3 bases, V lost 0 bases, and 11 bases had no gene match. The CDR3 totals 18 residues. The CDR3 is CASSLAPGGNVVNQPQHF. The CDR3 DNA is TGTGCCAGCAGCTTAGCGCCAGGGGGAAACGTCGTCAATCAGCCCCAGCATTTT.

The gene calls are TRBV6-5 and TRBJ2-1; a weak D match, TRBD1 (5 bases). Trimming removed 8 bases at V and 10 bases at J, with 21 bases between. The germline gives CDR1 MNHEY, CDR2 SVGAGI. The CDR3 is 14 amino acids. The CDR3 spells CASWTLPQVNEQFF. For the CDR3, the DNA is TGTGCCAGCTGGACCCTACCACAGGTGAACGAGCAGTTCTTC.

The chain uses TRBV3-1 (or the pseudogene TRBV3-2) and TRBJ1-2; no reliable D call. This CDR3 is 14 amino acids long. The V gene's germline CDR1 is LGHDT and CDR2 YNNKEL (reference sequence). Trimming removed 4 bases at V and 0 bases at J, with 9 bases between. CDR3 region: CASSLPGTNYGYTF. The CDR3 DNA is TGTGCCAGCAGCCTCCCCGGGACTAACTATGGCTACACCTTC.

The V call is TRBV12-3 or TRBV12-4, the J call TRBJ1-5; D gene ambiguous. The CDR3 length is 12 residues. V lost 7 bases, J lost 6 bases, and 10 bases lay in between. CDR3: CASTFEGQPQHF. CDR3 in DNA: TGTGCCAGCACGTTTGAGGGTCAGCCCCAGCATTTT.

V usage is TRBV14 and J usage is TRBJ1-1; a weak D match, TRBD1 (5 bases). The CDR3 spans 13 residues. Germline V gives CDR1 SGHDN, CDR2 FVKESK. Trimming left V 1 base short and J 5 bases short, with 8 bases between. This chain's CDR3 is CASSQVSGTEAFF. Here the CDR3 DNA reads TGTGCCAGCAGCCAAGTCTCAGGGACTGAAGCTTTCTTT.

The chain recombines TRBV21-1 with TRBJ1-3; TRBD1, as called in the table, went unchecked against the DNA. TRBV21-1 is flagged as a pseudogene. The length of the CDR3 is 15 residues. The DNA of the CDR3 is TGTGCCAGCAGCTTAACAGGGGGATCAGGAAACACCATATATTTT. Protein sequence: CASSLTGGSGNTIYF.

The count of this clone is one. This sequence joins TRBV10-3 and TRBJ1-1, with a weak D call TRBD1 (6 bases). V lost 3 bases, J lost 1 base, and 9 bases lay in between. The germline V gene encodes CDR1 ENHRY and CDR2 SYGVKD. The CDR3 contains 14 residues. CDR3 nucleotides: TGTGCCATCAGTGATTCACAGGGGAACACTGAAGCTTTCTTT. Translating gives CAISDSQGNTEAFF.

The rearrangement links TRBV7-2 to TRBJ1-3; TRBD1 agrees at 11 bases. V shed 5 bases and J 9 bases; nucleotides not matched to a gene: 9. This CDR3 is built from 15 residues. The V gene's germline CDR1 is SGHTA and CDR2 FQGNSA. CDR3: CASSPSSGQGGTIYF. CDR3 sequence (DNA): TGTGCCAGCAGCCCAAGTTCGGGACAGGGGGGCACCATATATTTT. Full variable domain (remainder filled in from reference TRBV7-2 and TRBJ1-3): GAGVSQSPSNKVTEKGKDVELRCDPISGHTALYWYRQSLGQGLEFLIYFQGNSAPDKSGLPSDRFSAERTGGSVSTLTIQRTQQEDSAVYLCASSPSSGQGGTIYFGEGSWLTVV.

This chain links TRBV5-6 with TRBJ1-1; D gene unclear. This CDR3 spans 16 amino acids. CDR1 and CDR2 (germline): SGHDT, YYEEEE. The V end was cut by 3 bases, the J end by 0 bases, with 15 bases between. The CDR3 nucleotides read TGTGCCAGCAGCTCCAACGGGGTCCTCATGAACACTGAAGCTTTCTTT. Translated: CASSSNGVLMNTEAFF.

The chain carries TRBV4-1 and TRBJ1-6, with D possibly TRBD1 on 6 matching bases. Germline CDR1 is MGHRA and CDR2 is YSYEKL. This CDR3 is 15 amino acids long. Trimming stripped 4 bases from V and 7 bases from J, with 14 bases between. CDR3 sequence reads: CASSRTGIGNSPLHF. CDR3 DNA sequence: TGCGCCAGCAGCCGTACAGGGATCGGAAATTCACCCCTCCACTTT.

CDR3 nucleotide sequence: TGTGCCATCAGTGATGACAGGGTCGAAGGCTACACCTTC. This gives the protein CAISDDRVEGYTF. The V and J genes are TRBV10-3 and TRBJ1-2, with 7 positions matching TRBD1. CDR3 length equals 13 residues. The J segment lost 8 bases and the V segment lost 3 bases, leaving 6 bases of the junction unmatched. Germline V gene data show CDR1 as ENHRY and CDR2 as SYGVKD.

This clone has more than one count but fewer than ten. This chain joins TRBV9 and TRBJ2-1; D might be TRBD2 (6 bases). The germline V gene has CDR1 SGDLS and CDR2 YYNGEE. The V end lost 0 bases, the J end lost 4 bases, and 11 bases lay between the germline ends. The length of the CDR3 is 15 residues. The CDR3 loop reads CASSVGLVGYNEQFF. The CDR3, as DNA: TGTGCCAGCAGCGTAGGACTAGTAGGGTACAATGAGCAGTTCTTC.

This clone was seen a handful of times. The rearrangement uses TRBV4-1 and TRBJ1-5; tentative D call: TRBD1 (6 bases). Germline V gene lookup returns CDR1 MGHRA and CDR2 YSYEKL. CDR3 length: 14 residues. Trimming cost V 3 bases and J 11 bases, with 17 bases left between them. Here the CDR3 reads CASSHPEGGLAQHF. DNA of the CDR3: TGCGCCAGCAGCCACCCCGAGGGGGGGTTGGCCCAGCATTTT.

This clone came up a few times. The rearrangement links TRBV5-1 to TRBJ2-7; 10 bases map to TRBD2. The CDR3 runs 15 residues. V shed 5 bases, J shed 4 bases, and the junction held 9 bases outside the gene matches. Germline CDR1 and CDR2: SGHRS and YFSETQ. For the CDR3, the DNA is TGCGCCAGCAGTCCTGGGACTAGCGCGACTTACGAGCAGTACTTC. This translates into CASSPGTSATYEQYF.

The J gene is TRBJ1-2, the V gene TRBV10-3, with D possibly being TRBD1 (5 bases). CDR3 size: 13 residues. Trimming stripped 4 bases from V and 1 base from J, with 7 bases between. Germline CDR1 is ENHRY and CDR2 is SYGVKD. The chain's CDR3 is CAISGGLNYGYTF. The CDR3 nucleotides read TGTGCCATCAGTGGGGGCCTTAACTATGGCTACACCTTC.

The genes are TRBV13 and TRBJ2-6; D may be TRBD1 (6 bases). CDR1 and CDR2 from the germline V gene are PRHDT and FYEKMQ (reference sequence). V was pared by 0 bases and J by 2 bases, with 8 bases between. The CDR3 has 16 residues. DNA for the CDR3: TGTGCCAGCAGCTTAGGCAGGGGCGCTGGGGCCAACGTCCTGACTTTC. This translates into CASSLGRGAGANVLTF.

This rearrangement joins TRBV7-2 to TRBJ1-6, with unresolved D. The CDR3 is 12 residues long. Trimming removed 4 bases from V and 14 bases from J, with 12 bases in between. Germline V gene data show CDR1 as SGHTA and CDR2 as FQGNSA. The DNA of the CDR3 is TGTGCCAGCAGCTCCAGCGGTAATACCCTCCACTTT. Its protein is CASSSSGNTLHF. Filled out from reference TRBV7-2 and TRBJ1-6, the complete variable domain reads GAGVSQSPSNKVTEKGKDVELRCDPISGHTALYWYRQSLGQGLEFLIYFQGNSAPDKSGLPSDRFSAERTGGSVSTLTIQRTQQEDSAVYLCASSSSGNTLHFGNGTRLTVT.

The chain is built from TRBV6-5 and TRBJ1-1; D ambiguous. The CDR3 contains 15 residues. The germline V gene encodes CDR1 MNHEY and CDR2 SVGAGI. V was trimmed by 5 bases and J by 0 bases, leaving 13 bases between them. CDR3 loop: CASSPPRVLNTEAFF. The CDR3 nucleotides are TGTGCCAGCAGTCCCCCCCGGGTACTGAACACTGAAGCTTTCTTT.

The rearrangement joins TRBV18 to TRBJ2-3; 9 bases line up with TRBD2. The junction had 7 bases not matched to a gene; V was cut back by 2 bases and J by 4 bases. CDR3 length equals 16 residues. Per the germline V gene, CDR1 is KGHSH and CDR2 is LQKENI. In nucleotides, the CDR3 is TGTGCCAGCTCACCAATACGCCTAGCGGGGTCAGATACGCAGTATTTT. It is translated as CASSPIRLAGSDTQYF.

DNA for the CDR3: TGTGCCAGCAGTTTCGACCCGGGACTAGCGGGGGGGATTTACTTC. This gives the protein CASSFDPGLAGGIYF. The chain has TRBV27 and TRBJ2-4; 16 nucleotides agree with TRBD2. This CDR3 is 15 amino acids long. Germline CDR1 MNHEY, CDR2 SMNVEV (reference sequence). V lost 3 bases, J lost 16 bases, and 9 bases stayed unmatched.

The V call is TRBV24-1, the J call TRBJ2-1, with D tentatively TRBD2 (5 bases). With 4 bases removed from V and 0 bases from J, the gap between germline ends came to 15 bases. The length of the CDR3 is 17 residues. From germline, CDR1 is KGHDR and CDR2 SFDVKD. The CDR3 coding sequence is TGTGCCACCAGTGACCCTCATCGGGGAAGCTCCTACAATGAGCAGTTCTTC. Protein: CATSDPHRGSSYNEQFF.

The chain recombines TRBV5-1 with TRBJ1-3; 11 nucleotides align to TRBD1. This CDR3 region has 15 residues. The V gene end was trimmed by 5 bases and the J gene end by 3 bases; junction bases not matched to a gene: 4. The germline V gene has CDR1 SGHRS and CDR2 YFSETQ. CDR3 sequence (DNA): TGCGCCAGCAGAAGGACAGGGGGCTATGGAAACACCATATATTTT. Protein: CASRRTGGYGNTIYF.